This entry lists 17 T cell receptor beta chains sequenced from one sample in a study of lymphopenia after photon versus proton radiotherapy. The data were produced by immunoSEQ multiplex PCR, yet TCRdb's version contains in-frame clones alone and is incomplete. The sample includes roughly 76,000 clones, 85% to 95% seen only once; the top ten take approximately 2.1%. This specimen was peripheral blood, taken from a patient treated with photon-based radiotherapy. The receptors stem from a woman aged 40 to 50 with cholangiocarcinoma.

As to this clone: Other DNA sequences from this sample encode an identical CDR3 as well. V usage is TRBV5-1 and J usage is TRBJ2-7, with TRBD2 matching over 12 bases. CDR3 length: 15 residues. The germline CDR1 and CDR2 sequences are SGHRS and YFSETQ. V dropped 2 bases and J dropped 5; count of bases not matched to a gene: 5. CDR3 in amino acids: CASSLRLAGVNEQYF. Written as DNA, the CDR3 is TGCGCCAGCAGCTTAAGACTAGCGGGGGTCAACGAGCAGTACTTC.

The genes are TRBV9 and TRBJ2-1; 8 nucleotides match TRBD2. The CDR3 runs 15 residues. The germline V gene has CDR1 SGDLS and CDR2 YYNGEE. V shed 0 bases and J 5 bases; nucleotides not matched to a gene: 4. CDR3 nucleotide sequence: TGTGCCAGCAGCGTAGACGGGACTAGAAACAATGAGCAGTTCTTC. It is translated as CASSVDGTRNNEQFF.

The chain recombines TRBV13 with TRBJ2-5; D remains unclear. This CDR3 has 14 residues. Looked up from germline, CDR1 is PRHDT and CDR2 is FYEKMQ (reference sequence). The germline V and J ends were trimmed by 6 bases and 4 bases, with 15 bases remaining between them. In DNA form, the CDR3 reads TGTGCCAGCAGAAGGGAAAATGCAGTAGAGACCCAGTACTTC. Amino acids: CASRRENAVETQYF.

In this sample, this clone turned up once. The chain uses TRBV9 and TRBJ2-1, with 12 bases lining up with TRBD2. The germline gives CDR1 SGDLS, CDR2 YYNGEE. This CDR3 region has 18 residues. Trimming took 0 bases from V and 9 from J; bases not matched to a gene: 13. The CDR3 loop reads CASSVGPFWTSGISEQFF. The CDR3 DNA sequence: TGTGCCAGCAGCGTAGGCCCTTTCTGGACTAGCGGGATTTCTGAGCAGTTCTTC.

The V and J genes are TRBV5-1 and TRBJ2-3, with 14 nucleotides matching TRBD2. There are 19 residues in the CDR3. Germline loops: CDR1 SGHRS, CDR2 YFSETQ. Trimming at V came to 4 bases and at J to 2 bases, leaving 12 bases not matched to a gene. The CDR3 coding sequence is TGCGCCAGCAGCCCCCTCGGACTAGCGGGGGGTCAGAACACAGATACGCAGTATTTT. Protein product: CASSPLGLAGGQNTDTQYF.

The chain recombines TRBV5-5 with TRBJ2-3, with 12 bases identical to TRBD1. Germline values: CDR1 SGHKS, CDR2 YYEKEE (reference sequence). CDR3 size: 15 residues. V shed 5 bases and J 5 bases; nucleotides not matched to a gene: 6. The CDR3 is CASRRDRGRGDTQYF. In nucleotides, the CDR3 is TGTGCCAGCAGGCGGGACAGGGGGCGTGGAGATACGCAGTATTTT.

This CDR3 reads CASSSGPSYEQYF. CDR3 DNA sequence: TGTGCCTCCTCTAGCGGGCCTTCCTACGAGCAGTACTTC. The gene calls are TRBV30 and TRBJ2-7, with TRBD2 matching over 8 bases. The trim removed 7 bases at V and 1 base at J, leaving 6 bases unmatched. Germline V gene data show CDR1 as GTSNPN and CDR2 as SVGIG (reference sequence). The CDR3 is 13 amino acids.

This clone is a singleton in its sample. This chain connects TRBV27 to TRBJ2-5; 7 nucleotides match TRBD2. The CDR3 is made up of 13 amino acids. Germline V gene data show CDR1 as MNHEY and CDR2 as SMNVEV (reference sequence). With 7 bases clipped from V and 7 bases from J, the junction kept 9 bases outside the gene matches. As DNA, the CDR3 is TGTGCCAGCACCGGGGGGTCGGGAGGGACCCAGTACTTC. Amino acids: CASTGGSGGTQYF.

The chain recombines TRBV5-1 with TRBJ2-3; 11 bases are a match to TRBD2. V lost 1 base to trimming and J lost 2 bases; unmatched junction nucleotides: 6. The germline CDR1 and CDR2 sequences are SGHRS and YFSETQ. This CDR3 is built from 17 residues. The CDR3 region has the DNA TGCGCCAGCAGCTTGACTGGGACTAGCGGAGTCACAGATACGCAGTATTTT. Translation gives CASSLTGTSGVTDTQYF.

A single count supports this clone. This chain links TRBV27 with TRBJ2-7; TRBD2 agrees at 8 bases. Trimming removed 7 bases from V and 0 bases from J; junction bases left unmatched: 5. CDR1 and CDR2 (germline): MNHEY, SMNVEV (reference sequence). This CDR3 has 14 amino acids. The CDR3 loop is CASKVGLGSYEQYF. The CDR3 DNA sequence: TGTGCCAGCAAGGTGGGACTAGGCTCCTACGAGCAGTACTTC.

The chain employs TRBV5-1 and TRBJ2-2; the D is unclear. The CDR3 contains 14 residues. The ends were cut back, 0 bases at V and 4 bases at J, with 7 bases in the middle. In germline, CDR1 is SGHRS, CDR2 YFSETQ. This CDR3 reads CASSLGVGTGELFF. The CDR3 DNA follows: TGCGCCAGCAGCTTGGGCGTGGGCACCGGGGAGCTGTTTTTT.

The rearrangement links TRBV7-3 to TRBJ2-1, with D perhaps TRBD2 (5 bases). CDR3 length: 18 amino acids. V lost 5 bases to trimming and J lost 4 bases, with 24 bases between them. Per the germline V gene, CDR1 is SGHTA and CDR2 is FQGTGA. CDR3 amino acids: CASSPQAGGLGIYNEQFF. The CDR3 nucleotides are TGTGCCAGCAGCCCCCAGGCGGGTGGACTCGGGATATACAATGAGCAGTTCTTC.

This chain joins TRBV28 and TRBJ2-7, with unresolved D. The CDR3 covers 14 residues. V gave up 8 bases and J gave up 0 bases, with 14 bases separating them. Germline values: CDR1 MDHEN, CDR2 SYDVKM. CDR3 sequence: CASPGPGGSYEQYF. The CDR3 bases are TGTGCCAGCCCTGGGCCAGGCGGCTCCTACGAGCAGTACTTC.

This clone appeared a single time. This rearrangement joins TRBV30 to TRBJ2-7; 8 bases match TRBD2. V lost 2 bases and J lost 6; bases outside the gene matches: 6. The CDR3 length is 13 residues. In germline, CDR1 is GTSNPN, CDR2 SVGIG (reference sequence). This CDR3 reads CAWSLAGGPEQYF. CDR3 nucleotide sequence: TGTGCCTGGAGTCTTGCGGGAGGACCCGAGCAGTACTTC.

The chain combines TRBV28 with TRBJ1-3, with no clear D. The CDR3 spans 15 residues. V shed 3 bases and J shed 0 bases, with 9 bases lying between them. Germline values: CDR1 MDHEN, CDR2 SYDVKM. The CDR3 loop reads CASSLSLTSGNTIYF. As DNA, the CDR3 is TGTGCCAGCAGTTTGTCCCTGACCTCTGGAAACACCATATATTTT. Using reference TRBV28 and TRBJ1-3 for the parts outside the CDR3, the full variable domain is DVKVTQSSRYLVKRTGEKVFLECVQDMDHENMFWYRQDPGLGLRLIYFSYDVKMKEKGDIPEGYSVSREKKERFSLILESASTNQTSMYLCASSLSLTSGNTIYFGEGSWLTVV.

This chain uses TRBV6-1 with TRBJ2-7; either TRBD1 or TRBD2 may supply D (5 bases each). Germline V gene data show CDR1 as MNHNS and CDR2 as SASEGT. The V end lost 4 bases, the J end lost 3 bases, and 16 bases lay between the germline ends. There are 15 residues in the CDR3. CDR3 region: CASSGGLGDIYEQYF. DNA of the CDR3: TGTGCCAGCAGTGGAGGACTGGGGGATATCTACGAGCAGTACTTC.

A single count supports this clone. The gene calls are TRBV11-2 and TRBJ1-2, with D perhaps matching TRBD1 (6 bases). Germline lookup yields CDR1 SGHAT and CDR2 FQNNGV. Between the trimmed V and J ends, which lost 5 bases and 3 bases, there was a span of 13 bases. CDR3 length: 14 residues. This CDR3 is CASSHGQSHYGYTF. The DNA for the CDR3 is TGTGCCAGCAGCCATGGACAGTCCCACTATGGCTACACCTTC. Full variable domain (rest looked up from reference TRBV11-2 and TRBJ1-2): EAGVAQSPRYKIIEKRQSVAFWCNPISGHATLYWYQQILGQGPKLLIQFQNNGVVDDSQLPKDRFSAERLKGVDSTLKIQPAKLEDSAVYLCASSHGQSHYGYTFGSGTRLTVV.